Listed here are 17 T cell receptor beta chains from one sample, sequenced in a study of blood T cell repertoires in COVID-19 (dated by TCRdb to 2019 to 2021). The library was prepared using the immunoSEQ multiplex PCR assay. In TCRdb, the immuneACCESS table is reduced to in-frame sequences with V and J assigned. These tables do not hold every clone; where another copy was compared, an unresolved V gene accounts for under half, and the others remain unexplained. This sample has 430,000 or so clones in its table, and over 75% of those were observed once. The top ten clones comprise approximately 1.5% of the sample. The sample taken for sequencing was PBMCs or T cells enriched from blood (not recorded which). Receptors originate from a woman aged 18-35 years who had been exposed to COVID-19.

The chain combines TRBV24-1 with TRBJ2-3; a weak D match, TRBD1 (5 bases). From germline, CDR1 is KGHDR and CDR2 SFDVKD. V was clipped by 4 bases and J by 7 bases, with 8 bases between them. The CDR3 sequence is 12 residues long. CDR3 protein: CATSDPGNTQYF. CDR3 nucleotide sequence: TGTGCCACCAGTGACCCAGGGAATACGCAGTATTTT.

The rearrangement links TRBV7-7 to TRBJ2-7, with 10 bases identical to TRBD2. The V segment lost 5 bases and the J segment 0 bases; nucleotides outside the gene matches: 4. CDR1 is SSHAT and CDR2 is FNYEAQ in the germline V gene (reference sequence). The CDR3 is 15 residues long. CDR3 in amino acids: CASSPLAGVSYEQYF. CDR3 in DNA: TGTGCCAGCAGCCCTCTAGCGGGAGTCTCCTACGAGCAGTACTTC.

The chain is built from TRBV6-5 and TRBJ2-5; a weak D match, TRBD1 (7 bases). The germline CDR1 and CDR2 sequences are MNHEY and SVGAGI. Trimming took 7 bases from V and 3 from J, leaving 15 bases between them. CDR3 length equals 14 residues. DNA for the CDR3: TGTGCCAGCACAGGGGGAGGATTTAAAGAGACCCAGTACTTC. Amino acids: CASTGGGFKETQYF.

For the CDR3, the DNA is TGTGCCAGCAGTTTACGACTAGCGGGAAAAACAGATACGCAGTATTTT. It yields the protein CASSLRLAGKTDTQYF. The chain uses TRBV28 and TRBJ2-3; 11 positions match TRBD2. Germline V CDR1 and CDR2: MDHEN, SYDVKM. The V segment lost 2 bases and the J segment 3 bases; nucleotides outside the gene matches: 4. CDR3 length: 16 amino acids.

The chain carries TRBV5-5 and TRBJ2-5; TRBD1 agrees at 9 bases. Trimming took 3 bases from V and 1 from J; bases not matched to a gene: 7. The V gene's germline CDR1 is SGHKS and CDR2 YYEKEE (reference sequence). This CDR3 comprises 16 residues. The CDR3 DNA is TGTGCCAGCAGCTCCTGGACAGGGGCCGCCCAAGAGACCCAGTACTTC. Translated, it gives CASSSWTGAAQETQYF.

This chain connects TRBV20-1 to TRBJ1-1; D might be TRBD1 (6 bases). Germline loops: CDR1 DFQATT, CDR2 SNEGSKA (reference sequence). The germline V and J ends were trimmed by 1 base and 8 bases, with 8 bases remaining between them. The length of the CDR3 is 11 residues. The CDR3, as DNA: TGCAGTGCTAGAGGGACAGCCGAAGCTTTCTTT. It codes for CSARGTAEAFF.

The chain links TRBV7-2 to TRBJ1-2, with D perhaps matching TRBD1 (5 bases). V lost 0 bases and J 2 bases, leaving 22 bases between the germline ends. The CDR3 extends over 19 amino acids. Germline V gene lookup returns CDR1 SGHTA and CDR2 FQGNSA. CDR3: CASSLAPAGVRLKNYGYTF. CDR3 DNA sequence: TGTGCCAGCAGCTTAGCGCCTGCGGGGGTTAGATTAAAGAACTATGGCTACACCTTC.

The V gene is TRBV7-9, the J gene TRBJ1-5, with no clear D. Between the trimmed V and J ends, which lost 2 bases and 4 bases, there was a span of 6 bases. The CDR3 length is 13 residues. Germline V CDR1 and CDR2: SEHNR, FQNEAQ (reference sequence). The CDR3 here is CASSLSTNQPQHF. The CDR3 bases are TGTGCCAGCAGCTTAAGTACAAATCAGCCCCAGCATTTT.

This clone was seen a few times. This chain uses TRBV5-6 with TRBJ1-5; D call uncertain. V was cut by 4 bases and J by 0 bases, with 8 bases left in between. Germline V gene data show CDR1 as SGHDT and CDR2 as YYEEEE. CDR3 length: 14 residues. Written as DNA, the CDR3 is TGTGCCAGCAGCCCCTCCTATAGCAATCAGCCCCAGCATTTT. Protein product: CASSPSYSNQPQHF.

The V call is TRBV6-1, the J call TRBJ1-5; TRBD1 aligns across 7 bases. Germline loops: CDR1 MNHNS, CDR2 SASEGT. The length of the CDR3 is 14 residues. The V segment lost 3 bases and the J segment 6 bases; nucleotides outside the gene matches: 5. The CDR3 DNA is TGTGCCAGCAGTGAGACAGGGAGTATTCAGCCCCAGCATTTT. This translates into CASSETGSIQPQHF.

This clone was found once. This chain links TRBV5-1 with TRBJ2-3, with 14 nucleotides matching TRBD2. The junction had 9 bases not matched to a gene; V was cut back by 0 bases and J by 0 bases. From germline, CDR1 is SGHRS and CDR2 YFSETQ. The CDR3 contains 20 residues. CDR3 nucleotide sequence: TGCGCCAGCAGCTTGGCTTTCCGGACTAGCGGGAGGTCTAGCACAGATACGCAGTATTTT. Its translation is CASSLAFRTSGRSSTDTQYF.

With regard to this clone: Distinct nucleotide sequences in the sample also encode this CDR3. V gene TRBV28 combines with J gene TRBJ1-2; D unresolved. Germline CDR1 reads MDHEN; CDR2 reads SYDVKM. V lost 3 bases and J 8 bases, leaving 10 bases between the germline ends. CDR3 length: 12 residues. The CDR3 region has the DNA TGTGCCAGCAGTTTGGGCTCATACGGCTACACCTTC. Encoded protein: CASSLGSYGYTF.

This CDR3 reads CASSQRGVYTEAFF. CDR3 nucleotide sequence: TGTGCCAGTTCACAGCGGGGCGTCTACACTGAAGCTTTCTTT. The genes are TRBV19 and TRBJ1-1, with a possible D match to TRBD1 (5 bases). The V gene lost 8 bases and the J gene lost 3 bases, with 16 bases spanning the gap. The CDR3 length is 14 residues. From germline, CDR1 is LNHDA and CDR2 SQIVND (reference sequence). The entire variable domain, with the rest obtained from reference TRBV19 and TRBJ1-1, is as follows: DGGITQSPKYLFRKEGQNVTLSCEQNLNHDAMYWYRQDPGQGLRLIYYSQIVNDFQKGDIAEGYSVSREKKESFPLTVTSAQKNPTAFYLCASSQRGVYTEAFFGQGTRLTVV.

The chain is built from TRBV13 and TRBJ2-1; no firm D call. Trimming removed 1 base at V and 7 bases at J, with 5 bases between. Germline-derived CDR1 and CDR2 are PRHDT and FYEKMQ (reference sequence). The CDR3 is 12 residues long. The CDR3 is CASSLVSNEQFF. Written as DNA, the CDR3 is TGTGCCAGCAGCTTAGTGTCTAATGAGCAGTTCTTC.

This chain joins TRBV18 and TRBJ2-3; D unresolved. CDR3 length: 12 amino acids. The V end lost 1 base, the J end lost 4 bases, and 3 bases lay between the germline ends. Germline CDR1 reads KGHSH; CDR2 reads LQKENI. The CDR3 protein is CASSPRPDTQYF. In DNA, the CDR3 is TGTGCCAGCTCACCACGGCCAGATACGCAGTATTTT.

V and J are TRBV6-5 and TRBJ2-1; a weak D match, TRBD1 (5 bases). The CDR3 length is 15 residues. Per the germline V gene, CDR1 is MNHEY and CDR2 is SVGAGI. V was trimmed by 2 bases and J by 6 bases, leaving 14 bases between them. The CDR3 protein is CASSYTGQALNEQFF. For the CDR3, the DNA is TGTGCCAGCAGTTACACAGGACAAGCCCTCAATGAGCAGTTCTTC.

The rearrangement links TRBV4-2 to TRBJ2-3; 9 bases agree with TRBD2. The germline CDR1 and CDR2 sequences are LGHNA and YNFKEQ. CDR3 length: 19 amino acids. Unmatched junction bases numbered 16, after V lost 0 bases and J lost 6 bases. CDR3 DNA sequence: TGTGCCAGCAGCCAAGATCGAGGTAGCGGGAGTGGTCTAGCGGATACGCAGTATTTT. It yields the protein CASSQDRGSGSGLADTQYF.